This T cell receptor beta chain was found in a study of beta chain features in type 1 diabetes. Study observations and caveats: Within patients, naive, central memory and Treg TCRB repertoires seemed more similar than within healthy donors. A PCR bias possibly favoring shorter templates would apply equally to patients and controls. Since sequencing was performed on cDNA, cells with high TCR expression could be over-represented.

CDR3 length equals 15 residues. Trimming took off 1 base at V and 6 bases at J, with 13 bases between the two ends. Germline V gene data show CDR1 as LGHNA and CDR2 as YSLEER. The whole isolated RNA underwent reverse transcription, so sequencing captured expressed TCRB transcripts. Approximately 3.5 million reads, on average, came from each naive, central memory and regulatory T cell sample. Some clones are missing from TCRdb's copy, which holds only in-frame ones; the method was immunoSEQ multiplex PCR. The sample comprises 860,000 or so clones, 15% to 20% of which are singletons, and 0.02% to 0.025% rests with the top ten. This clone has only a few counts. Antigen unknown.

The rearrangement links TRBV4-3 to TRBJ2-4; TRBD2 is a possible D gene (6 bases). Sequencing input: naive CD4+ T cells from blood. This TCR came from a young woman in good health. Here the CDR3 reads CASSQVPGRGNIQYF. CDR3 sequence (DNA): TGCGCCAGCAGCCAAGTCCCGGGGCGGGGAAACATTCAGTACTTC.